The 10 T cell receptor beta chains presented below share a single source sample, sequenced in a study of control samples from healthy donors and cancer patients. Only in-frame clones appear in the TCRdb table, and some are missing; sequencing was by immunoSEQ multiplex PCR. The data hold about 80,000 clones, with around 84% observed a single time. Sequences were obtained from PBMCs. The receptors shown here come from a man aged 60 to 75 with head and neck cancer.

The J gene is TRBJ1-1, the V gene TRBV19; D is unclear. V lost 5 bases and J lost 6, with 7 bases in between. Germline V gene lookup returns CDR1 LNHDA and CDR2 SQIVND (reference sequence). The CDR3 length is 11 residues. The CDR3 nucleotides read TGTGCCAGTAGTTCAAGCGCTGAAGCTTTCTTT. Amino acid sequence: CASSSSAEAFF.

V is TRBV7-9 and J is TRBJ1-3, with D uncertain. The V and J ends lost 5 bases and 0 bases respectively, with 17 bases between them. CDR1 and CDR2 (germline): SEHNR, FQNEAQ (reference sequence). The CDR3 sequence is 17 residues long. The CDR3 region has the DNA TGTGCCAGCAGCCCCCACTCCCCCAGTCTCTCTGGAAACACCATATATTTT. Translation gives CASSPHSPSLSGNTIYF. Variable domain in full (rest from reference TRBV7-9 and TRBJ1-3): DTGVSQNPRHKITKRGQNVTFRCDPISEHNRLYWYRQTLGQGPEFLTYFQNEAQLEKSRLLSDRFSAERPKGSFSTLEIQRTEQGDSAMYLCASSPHSPSLSGNTIYFGEGSWLTVV.

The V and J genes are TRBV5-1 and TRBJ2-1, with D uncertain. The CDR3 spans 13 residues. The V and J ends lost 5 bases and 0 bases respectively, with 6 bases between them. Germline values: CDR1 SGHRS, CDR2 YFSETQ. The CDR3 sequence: CASRRPSYNEQFF. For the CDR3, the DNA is TGCGCCAGCAGGAGGCCCTCCTACAATGAGCAGTTCTTC.

The CDR3 loop reads CASSWRDFTEAFF. CDR3 coding DNA: TGTGCCAGCAGCTGGCGGGACTTCACTGAAGCTTTCTTT. V gene TRBV5-6 combines with J gene TRBJ1-1, with a tentative D call TRBD1 (5 bases). The CDR3 consists of 13 residues. V shed 3 bases and J shed 4 bases, with 10 bases lying between them. Germline CDR1 reads SGHDT; CDR2 reads YYEEEE.

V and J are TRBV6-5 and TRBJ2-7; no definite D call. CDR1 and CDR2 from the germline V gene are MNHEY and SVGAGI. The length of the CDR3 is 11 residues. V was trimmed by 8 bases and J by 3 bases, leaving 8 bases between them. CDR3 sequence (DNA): TGTGCCAGCGGGTCATTCTACGAGCAGTACTTC. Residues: CASGSFYEQYF.

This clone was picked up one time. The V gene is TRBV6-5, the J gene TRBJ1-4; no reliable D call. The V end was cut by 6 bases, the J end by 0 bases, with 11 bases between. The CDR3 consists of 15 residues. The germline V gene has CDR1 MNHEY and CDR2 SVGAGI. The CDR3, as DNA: TGTGCCAGCAGGGGCTTCAGAACAACTAATGAAAAACTGTTTTTT. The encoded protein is CASRGFRTTNEKLFF.

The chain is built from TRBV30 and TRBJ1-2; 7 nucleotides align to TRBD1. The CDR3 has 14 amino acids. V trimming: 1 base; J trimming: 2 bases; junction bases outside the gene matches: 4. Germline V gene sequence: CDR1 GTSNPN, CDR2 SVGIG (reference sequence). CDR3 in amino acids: CAWSGVQGNYGYTF. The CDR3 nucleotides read TGTGCCTGGAGTGGGGTACAGGGGAACTATGGCTACACCTTC.

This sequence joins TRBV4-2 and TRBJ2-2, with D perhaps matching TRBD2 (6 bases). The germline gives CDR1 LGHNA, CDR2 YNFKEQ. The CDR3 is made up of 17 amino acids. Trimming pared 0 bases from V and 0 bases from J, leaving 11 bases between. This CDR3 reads CASSQDPAGPNTGELFF. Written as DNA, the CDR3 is TGTGCCAGCAGCCAAGATCCAGCGGGCCCGAACACCGGGGAGCTGTTTTTT.

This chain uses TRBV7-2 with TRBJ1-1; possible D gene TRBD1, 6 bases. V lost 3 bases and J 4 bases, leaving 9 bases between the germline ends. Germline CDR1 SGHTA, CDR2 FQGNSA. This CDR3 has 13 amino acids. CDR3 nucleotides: TGTGCCAGCAGCTTCGGCAGGGGCACTGAAGCTTTCTTT. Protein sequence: CASSFGRGTEAFF.

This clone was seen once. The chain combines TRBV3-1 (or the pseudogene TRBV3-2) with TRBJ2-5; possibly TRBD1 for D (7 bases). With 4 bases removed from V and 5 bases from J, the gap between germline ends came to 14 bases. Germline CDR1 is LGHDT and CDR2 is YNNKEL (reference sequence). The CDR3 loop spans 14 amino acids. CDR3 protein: CASSRAAGGETQYF. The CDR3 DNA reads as TGTGCCAGCAGCCGCGCTGCAGGGGGGGAGACCCAGTACTTC.